A selection of T cell receptor beta chains follows, all from one sample in a study of regulatory T cells in long-lasting Graves disease. TCRdb analysed the multiplex PCR reads with MiXCR anew, one entry per CDR3 protein. The profile shows 390,000 or so distinct CDR3 sequences, 20% to 25% of them singletons. This material consisted of peripheral blood mononuclear cells (PBMCs), taken when the disease was refractory, from a patient treated with antithyroid drugs. These receptors all stem from a woman between 35 and 50 years old with Graves disease. Both conserved end residues are part of each CDR3. The order of the fields is clone size, V gene, J gene, D gene, CDR3 DNA, CDR3 protein. D genes are given only for firm matches. Some rows mark clone size as missing; the rest say once, few, many or name a class of expanded clone.

>.|TRBV7-2|TRBJ1-5|.
TGTGCCAGCAGCTTCATGGGGCACCGGGGCAATCAGCCCCAGCATTTT
CASSFMGHRGNQPQHF
>few|TRBV7-9|TRBJ2-7|.
TGTGCCAGCAGCTCACGACGGCAGGGAAACTACGAGCAGTACTTC
CASSSRRQGNYEQYF
>.|TRBV19|TRBJ2-7|.
TGTGCCAGTAGTGTGGCGGGTCGCGAGCAGTACTTC
CASSVAGREQYF
>.|TRBV28|TRBJ1-5|.
TGTGCCAGCAGTCTCCCCGACACCTACAATCAGCCCCAGCATTTT
CASSLPDTYNQPQHF
>.|TRBV3-1|TRBJ2-2|TRBD2
TGTGCCAGCAGAAGGGAGGGCGGGGAGCTGTTTTTT
CASRREGGELFF
>many|TRBV27|TRBJ2-2|TRBD2
TGTGCCAGCACTCTAGTGGGACTAGCGCTCCGCGGCGGTACCGGGGAGCTGTTTTTT
CASTLVGLALRGGTGELFF
>few|TRBV12-3/TRBV12-4|TRBJ2-1|TRBD2
TGTGCCAGCGCGACTAGCGGTTTAAACAATGAGCAGTTCTTC
CASATSGLNNEQFF
>.|TRBV3-1|TRBJ2-6|.
TGTGCCAGCAGCCTCACTTTACAGAAGCCTGGGGCCAACGTCCTGACTTTC
CASSLTLQKPGANVLTF
>many|TRBV6-1|TRBJ1-4|.
TGTGCCAGCAGGAGGCCCGGGACGGCAACTAATGAAAAACTGTTTTTT
CASRRPGTATNEKLFF
>.|TRBV29-1|TRBJ2-1|.
TGCAGCGTTGTCAGACTCTCCTACAATGAGCAGTTCTTC
CSVVRLSYNEQFF
>.|TRBV7-9|TRBJ1-3|.
TGTGCCAGCAGCTTGGGGCTGGACCGAAACACCATATATTTT
CASSLGLDRNTIYF
>.|TRBV7-3|TRBJ2-7|TRBD2
TGTGCCAGCAGCTTAACGTTAACAGCGGGAGTCCACGAGCAGTACTTC
CASSLTLTAGVHEQYF
>.|TRBV5-1|TRBJ2-5|TRBD1
TGCGCCAGCAGCTTCACAGGGGGCGAAGGGGAGACCCAGTACTTC
CASSFTGGEGETQYF
>.|TRBV11-2|TRBJ2-1|TRBD2
TGTGCCAGCAGCTTAGTGGTAGCGGGGGGCCTCAATGAGCAGTTCTTC
CASSLVVAGGLNEQFF
>.|TRBV18|TRBJ2-7|.
TGTGCCAGCTCATTACAGGCCAACTCCTACGAGCAGTACTTC
CASSLQANSYEQYF
>.|TRBV10-3|TRBJ2-7|.
TGTGCCATCAGTGCCCAGGACAGCTCCTACGAGCAGTACTTC
CAISAQDSSYEQYF
>.|TRBV9|TRBJ1-2|.
TGTGCCAGCAGCGCAGGGGACACCGTAGGCTACACCTTC
CASSAGDTVGYTF
>.|TRBV5-1|TRBJ2-7|TRBD2
TGCGCCAGCAGCTTGGTGGCTAGCGGGAGGAAGCAGTACTTC
CASSLVASGRKQYF
>few|TRBV9|TRBJ2-5|.
TGTACCAGCAGCGTAGATGTCGGCAAGTCTAGGGAGACCCAGTACTTC
CTSSVDVGKSRETQYF
>.|TRBV6-2/TRBV6-3|TRBJ1-2|.
TGTGCCAGCAGTTACTCAGTCGGGGGGGCCGTTAACTATGGCTACACCTTC
CASSYSVGGAVNYGYTF
>.|TRBV28|TRBJ1-2|.
TGTGCCAGCAGTACCCGGGGTCATTATGGTTACACCTTC
CASSTRGHYGYTF
>.|TRBV3-1|TRBJ2-5|.
TGTGCCAGCAGCCAAGGTGTTTATCTGGAGGATTTCGAAGAGACCCAGTACTTC
CASSQGVYLEDFEETQYF
>many|TRBV6-2/TRBV6-3|TRBJ2-5|TRBD2
TGTGCCAGCAAATATAGGCCGGGACTAGCGGAAAAAGAGACCCAGTACTTC
CASKYRPGLAEKETQYF
>.|TRBV2|TRBJ1-5|.
TGTGCCAGCAAACAGGGCGAAGGGAATCAGCCCCAGCATTTT
CASKQGEGNQPQHF
>many|TRBV28|TRBJ1-2|.
TGTGCCAGCAGACGCACAGGGTCGGGTGGGTATGGCTACACCTTC
CASRRTGSGGYGYTF
>.|TRBV19|TRBJ1-5|.
TGTGCCAGTGTGGCAGGGATCAACCAGCCCCAGCATTTT
CASVAGINQPQHF
>.|TRBV5-1|TRBJ1-3|TRBD1
TGCGCCAGCAGCTTGGTGGGACAGGGAACCACCATATATTTT
CASSLVGQGTTIYF
>.|TRBV5-6|TRBJ2-7|.
TGTGCCAGCAGCTTGCCAGCGGACCTCTACGAGCAGTACTTC
CASSLPADLYEQYF
>once|TRBV6-5|TRBJ2-2|.
TGTGCCAGCGGTTACTCGTATCAGGGAAGGTCCGGGGAGCTGTTTTTT
CASGYSYQGRSGELFF
>many|TRBV2|TRBJ2-7|.
TGTGCCAGCAGGGACCTTTCCCCCTACGAGCAGTACTTC
CASRDLSPYEQYF
>.|TRBV2|TRBJ2-3|.
TGTGCCAGCAGTCCTAACCCTTATACAGATACGCAGTATTTT
CASSPNPYTDTQYF
>many|TRBV20-1|TRBJ1-5|.
TGCAGTGCTAGTTACAGATATAGCAATCAGCCCCAGCATTTT
CSASYRYSNQPQHF
>few|TRBV25-1|TRBJ1-1|.
TGTGCCAGCAGTGAATATGGGGGGTATGTCACTGAAGCTTTCTTT
CASSEYGGYVTEAFF
>.|TRBV7-9|TRBJ2-1|.
TGTGCCAGCAGCCACCGAGACCATCCTGGGGAGCAGTTCTTC
CASSHRDHPGEQFF
>many|TRBV12-3/TRBV12-4|TRBJ2-2|.
TGTGCCAGCAGTTTACATTCTGGACTGAGCACCGGGGAGCTGTTTTTT
CASSLHSGLSTGELFF